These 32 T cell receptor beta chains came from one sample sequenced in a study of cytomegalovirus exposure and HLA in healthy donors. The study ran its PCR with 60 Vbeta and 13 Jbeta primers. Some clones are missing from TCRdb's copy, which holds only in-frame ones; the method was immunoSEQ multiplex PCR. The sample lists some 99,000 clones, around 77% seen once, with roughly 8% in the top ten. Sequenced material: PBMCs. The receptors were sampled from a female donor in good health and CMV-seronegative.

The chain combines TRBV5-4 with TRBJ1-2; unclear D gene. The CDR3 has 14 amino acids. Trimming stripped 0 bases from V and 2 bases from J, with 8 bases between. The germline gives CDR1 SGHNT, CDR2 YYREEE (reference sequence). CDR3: CASSLGSRNYGYTF. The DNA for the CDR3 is TGTGCCAGCAGCTTGGGGTCTAGAAACTATGGCTACACCTTC.

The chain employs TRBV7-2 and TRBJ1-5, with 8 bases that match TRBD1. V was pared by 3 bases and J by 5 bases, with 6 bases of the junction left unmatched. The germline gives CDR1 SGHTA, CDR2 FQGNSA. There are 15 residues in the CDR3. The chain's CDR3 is CASSLFGQGDQPQHF. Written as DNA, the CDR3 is TGTGCCAGCAGCTTGTTTGGACAGGGTGATCAGCCCCAGCATTTT.

The DNA for the CDR3 is TGTGCCAGCAGCCAAGATTTCTGGCAGGGAGGAAAAGGCGGGAGGGAGGCATACGAGCAGTACTTC. Translated, it gives CASSQDFWQGGKGGREAYEQYF. The chain couples TRBV14 to TRBJ2-7, with 9 bases fitting TRBD2. The germline gives CDR1 SGHDN, CDR2 FVKESK. V trimming: 0 bases; J trimming: 4 bases; junction bases outside the gene matches: 25. This CDR3 has 22 residues.

The CDR3, as DNA: TGTGCCGGACGCCCGGGACAGGGGGCACGTCCGTACACCGGGGAGCTGTTTTTT. This gives the protein CAGRPGQGARPYTGELFF. V and J are TRBV30 and TRBJ2-2; 12 bases align to TRBD1. Looked up from germline, CDR1 is GTSNPN and CDR2 is SVGIG (reference sequence). The CDR3 contains 18 residues. V lost 8 bases to trimming and J lost 3 bases; unmatched junction nucleotides: 16.

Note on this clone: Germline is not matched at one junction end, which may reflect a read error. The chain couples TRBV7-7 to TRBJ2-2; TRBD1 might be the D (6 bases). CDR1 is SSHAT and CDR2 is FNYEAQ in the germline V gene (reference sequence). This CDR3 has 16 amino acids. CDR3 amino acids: CASSTSGTKLTGELFF. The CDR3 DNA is TGTGCTAGCAGCACTTCCGGGACAAAGCTCACCGGGGAGCTGTTTTTT.

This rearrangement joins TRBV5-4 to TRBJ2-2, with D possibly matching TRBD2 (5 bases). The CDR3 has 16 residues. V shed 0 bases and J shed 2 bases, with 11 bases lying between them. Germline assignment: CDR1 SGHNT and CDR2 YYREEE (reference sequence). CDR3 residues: CASSLGSGYNTGELFF. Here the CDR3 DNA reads TGTGCCAGCAGCTTGGGAAGCGGCTATAACACCGGGGAGCTGTTTTTT.

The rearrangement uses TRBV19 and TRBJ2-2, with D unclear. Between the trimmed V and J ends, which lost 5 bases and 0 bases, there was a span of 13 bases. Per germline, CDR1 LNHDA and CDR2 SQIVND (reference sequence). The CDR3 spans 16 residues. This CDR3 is CASSPRRSTNTGELFF. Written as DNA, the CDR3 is TGTGCCAGTAGTCCGCGACGGAGCACGAACACCGGGGAGCTGTTTTTT.

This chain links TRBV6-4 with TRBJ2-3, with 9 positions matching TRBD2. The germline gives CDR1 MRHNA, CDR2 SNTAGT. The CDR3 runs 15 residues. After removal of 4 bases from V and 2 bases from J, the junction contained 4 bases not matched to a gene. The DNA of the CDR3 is TGTGCCAGCAGTGCGCTAGCGGGGCTCACAGATACGCAGTATTTT. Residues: CASSALAGLTDTQYF.

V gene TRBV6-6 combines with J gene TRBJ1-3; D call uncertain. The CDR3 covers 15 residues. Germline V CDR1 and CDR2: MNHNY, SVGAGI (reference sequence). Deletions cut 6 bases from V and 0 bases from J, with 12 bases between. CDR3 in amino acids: CASSLLASSGNTIYF. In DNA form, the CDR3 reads TGTGCCAGCAGCCTACTCGCCTCCTCTGGAAACACCATATATTTT.

The CDR3 region is CASSYSASYQPQHF. The DNA for the CDR3 is TGTGCCAGCAGTTACTCGGCCTCGTATCAGCCCCAGCATTTT. The chain uses TRBV6-5 and TRBJ1-5; no firm D call. CDR1 and CDR2 (germline): MNHEY, SVGAGI. The CDR3 is 14 amino acids. The V end was cut by 0 bases, the J end by 5 bases, with 8 bases between.

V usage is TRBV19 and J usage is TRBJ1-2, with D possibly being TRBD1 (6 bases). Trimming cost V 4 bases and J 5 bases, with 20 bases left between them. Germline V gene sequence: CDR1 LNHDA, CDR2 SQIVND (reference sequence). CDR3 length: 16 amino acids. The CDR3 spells CASSTLGQLGWYGYTF. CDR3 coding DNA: TGTGCCAGTAGTACCCTTGGACAGTTGGGCTGGTATGGCTACACCTTC.

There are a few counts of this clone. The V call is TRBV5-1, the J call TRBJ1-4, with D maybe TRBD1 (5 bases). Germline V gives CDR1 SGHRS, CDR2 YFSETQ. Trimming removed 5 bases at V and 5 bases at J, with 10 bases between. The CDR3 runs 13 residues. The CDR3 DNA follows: TGCGCCAGCAGGACAGCCGTAAATGAAAAACTGTTTTTT. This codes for CASRTAVNEKLFF.

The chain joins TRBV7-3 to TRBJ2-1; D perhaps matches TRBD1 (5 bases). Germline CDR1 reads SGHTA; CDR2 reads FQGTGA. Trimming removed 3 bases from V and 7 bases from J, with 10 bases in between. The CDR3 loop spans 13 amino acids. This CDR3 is CASSFQGMNEQFF. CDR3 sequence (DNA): TGTGCCAGCAGCTTTCAGGGAATGAATGAGCAGTTCTTC.

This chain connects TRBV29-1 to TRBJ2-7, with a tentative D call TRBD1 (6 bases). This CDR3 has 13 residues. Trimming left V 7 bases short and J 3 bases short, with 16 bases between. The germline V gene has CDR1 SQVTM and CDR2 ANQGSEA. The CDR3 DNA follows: TGCAGCGCCCTTTTTAGGGGGATCTACGAGCAGTACTTC. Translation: CSALFRGIYEQYF.

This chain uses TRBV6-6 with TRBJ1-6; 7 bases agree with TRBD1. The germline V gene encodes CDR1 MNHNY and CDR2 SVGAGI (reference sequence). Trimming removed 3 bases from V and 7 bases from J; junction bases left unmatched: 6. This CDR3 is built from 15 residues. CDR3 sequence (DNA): TGTGCCAGCAGTTATTCCGGGACAGAAAATTCACCCCTCCACTTT. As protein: CASSYSGTENSPLHF.

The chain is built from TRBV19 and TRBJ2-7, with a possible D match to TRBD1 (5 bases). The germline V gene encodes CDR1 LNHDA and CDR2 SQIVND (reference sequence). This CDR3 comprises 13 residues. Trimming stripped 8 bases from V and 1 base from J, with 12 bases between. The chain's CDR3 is CASSYQGSYEQYF. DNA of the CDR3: TGTGCCAGTTCATATCAGGGTTCCTACGAGCAGTACTTC.

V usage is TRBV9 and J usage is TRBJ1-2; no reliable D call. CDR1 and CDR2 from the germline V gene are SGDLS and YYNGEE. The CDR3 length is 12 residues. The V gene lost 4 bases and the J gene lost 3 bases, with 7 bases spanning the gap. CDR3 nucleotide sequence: TGTGCCAGCAGCTCACAACACTATGGCTACACCTTC. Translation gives CASSSQHYGYTF.

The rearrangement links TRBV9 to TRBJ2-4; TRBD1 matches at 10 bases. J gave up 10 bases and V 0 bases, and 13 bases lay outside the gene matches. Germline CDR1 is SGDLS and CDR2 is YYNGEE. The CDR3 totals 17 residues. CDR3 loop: CASSVEVTGGQQAIQYF. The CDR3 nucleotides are TGTGCCAGCAGCGTAGAGGTGACAGGGGGCCAGCAGGCTATTCAGTACTTC.

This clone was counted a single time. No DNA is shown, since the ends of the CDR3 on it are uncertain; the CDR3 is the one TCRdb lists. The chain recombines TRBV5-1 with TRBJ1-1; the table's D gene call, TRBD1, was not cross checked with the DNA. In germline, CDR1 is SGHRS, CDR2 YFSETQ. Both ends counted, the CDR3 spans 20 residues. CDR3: CASKVGTGNRLGKTNTEALF.

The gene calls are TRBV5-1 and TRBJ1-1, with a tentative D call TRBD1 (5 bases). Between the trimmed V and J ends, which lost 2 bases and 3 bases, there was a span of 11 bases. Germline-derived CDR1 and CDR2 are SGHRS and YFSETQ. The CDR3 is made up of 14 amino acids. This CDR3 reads CASSFQGADTEAFF. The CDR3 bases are TGCGCCAGCAGCTTTCAGGGTGCGGACACTGAAGCTTTCTTT.

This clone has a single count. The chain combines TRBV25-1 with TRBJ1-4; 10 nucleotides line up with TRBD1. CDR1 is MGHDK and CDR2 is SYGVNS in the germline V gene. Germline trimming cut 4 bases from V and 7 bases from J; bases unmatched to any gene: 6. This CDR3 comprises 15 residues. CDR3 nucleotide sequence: TGTGCCAGCAGTGCCCAGACAGGGGGCGGTGAAAAACTGTTTTTT. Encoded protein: CASSAQTGGGEKLFF.

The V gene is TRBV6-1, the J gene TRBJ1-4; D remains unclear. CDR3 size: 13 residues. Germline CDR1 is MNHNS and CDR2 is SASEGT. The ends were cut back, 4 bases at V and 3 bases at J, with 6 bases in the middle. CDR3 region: CASSAKPNEKLFF. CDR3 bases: TGTGCCAGCAGTGCCAAGCCTAATGAAAAACTGTTTTTT.

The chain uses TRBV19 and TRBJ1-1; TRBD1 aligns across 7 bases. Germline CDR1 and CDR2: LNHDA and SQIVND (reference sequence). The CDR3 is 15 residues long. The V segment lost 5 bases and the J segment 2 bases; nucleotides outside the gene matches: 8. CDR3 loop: CASSPRQGPNTEAFF. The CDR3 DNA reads TGTGCCAGTAGTCCGAGACAGGGACCAAACACTGAAGCTTTCTTT. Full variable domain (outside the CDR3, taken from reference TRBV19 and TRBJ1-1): DGGITQSPKYLFRKEGQNVTLSCEQNLNHDAMYWYRQDPGQGLRLIYYSQIVNDFQKGDIAEGYSVSREKKESFPLTVTSAQKNPTAFYLCASSPRQGPNTEAFFGQGTRLTVV.

CDR3 DNA: TGTGCCAGCAGCGTAGATGGTGTAGGAGTTGGTGGCGGCTACACCTTC. This codes for CASSVDGVGVGGGYTF. The chain recombines TRBV9 with TRBJ1-2; D gene unclear. The CDR3 runs to 16 residues. Germline V gene lookup returns CDR1 SGDLS and CDR2 YYNGEE. Trimming removed 0 bases at V and 8 bases at J, with 20 bases between.

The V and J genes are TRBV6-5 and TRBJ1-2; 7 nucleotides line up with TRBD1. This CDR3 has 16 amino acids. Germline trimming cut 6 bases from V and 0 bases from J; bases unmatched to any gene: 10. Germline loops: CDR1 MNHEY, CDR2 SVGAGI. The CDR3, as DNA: TGTGCCAGCAGATACCTCCGGGGGACAGCTAACTATGGCTACACCTTC. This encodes CASRYLRGTANYGYTF.

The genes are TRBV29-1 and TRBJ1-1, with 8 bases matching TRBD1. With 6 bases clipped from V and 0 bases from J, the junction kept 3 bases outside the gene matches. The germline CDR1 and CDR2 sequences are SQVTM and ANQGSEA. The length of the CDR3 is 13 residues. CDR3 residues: CSVATGVNTEAFF. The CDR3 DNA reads TGCAGCGTAGCGACAGGGGTGAACACTGAAGCTTTCTTT.

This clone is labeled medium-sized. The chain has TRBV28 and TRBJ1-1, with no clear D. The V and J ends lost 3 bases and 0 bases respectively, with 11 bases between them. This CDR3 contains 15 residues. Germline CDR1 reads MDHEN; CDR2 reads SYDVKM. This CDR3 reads CASSFGGTMNTEAFF. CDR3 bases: TGTGCCAGCAGTTTTGGTGGCACCATGAACACTGAAGCTTTCTTT.

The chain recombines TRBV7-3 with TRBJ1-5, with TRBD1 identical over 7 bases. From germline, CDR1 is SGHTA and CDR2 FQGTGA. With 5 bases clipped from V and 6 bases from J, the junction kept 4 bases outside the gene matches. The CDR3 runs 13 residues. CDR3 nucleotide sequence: TGTGCCAGCAGCCGGGACAGAGCTCAGCCCCAGCATTTT. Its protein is CASSRDRAQPQHF. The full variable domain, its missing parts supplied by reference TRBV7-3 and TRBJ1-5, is GAGVSQTPSNKVTEKGKYVELRCDPISGHTALYWYRQSLGQGPEFLIYFQGTGAADDSGLPNDRFFAVRPEGSVSTLKIQRTERGDSAVYLCASSRDRAQPQHFGDGTRLSIL.

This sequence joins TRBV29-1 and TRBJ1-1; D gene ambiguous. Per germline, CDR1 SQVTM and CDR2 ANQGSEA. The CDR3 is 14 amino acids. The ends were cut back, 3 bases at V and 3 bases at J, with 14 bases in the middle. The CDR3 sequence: CSVDDRWRDTEAFF. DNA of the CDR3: TGCAGCGTTGACGACCGATGGAGAGACACTGAAGCTTTCTTT.

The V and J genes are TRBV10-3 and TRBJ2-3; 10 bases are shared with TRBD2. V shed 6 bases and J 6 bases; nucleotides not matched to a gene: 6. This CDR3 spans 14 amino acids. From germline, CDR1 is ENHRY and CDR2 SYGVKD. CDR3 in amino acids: CAIRASSGSDTQYF. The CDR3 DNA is TGTGCCATCAGGGCTTCTAGCGGGAGCGATACGCAGTATTTT.

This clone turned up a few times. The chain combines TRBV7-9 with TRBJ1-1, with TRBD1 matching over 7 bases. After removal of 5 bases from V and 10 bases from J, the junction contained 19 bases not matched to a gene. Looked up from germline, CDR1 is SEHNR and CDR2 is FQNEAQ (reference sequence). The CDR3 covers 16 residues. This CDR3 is CASSRRTGQGINGAFF. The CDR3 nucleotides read TGTGCCAGCAGCCGTAGGACAGGCCAGGGGATTAATGGAGCTTTCTTT. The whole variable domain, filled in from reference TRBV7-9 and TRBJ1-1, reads DTGVSQNPRHKITKRGQNVTFRCDPISEHNRLYWYRQTLGQGPEFLTYFQNEAQLEKSRLLSDRFSAERPKGSFSTLEIQRTEQGDSAMYLCASSRRTGQGINGAFFGQGTRLTVV.

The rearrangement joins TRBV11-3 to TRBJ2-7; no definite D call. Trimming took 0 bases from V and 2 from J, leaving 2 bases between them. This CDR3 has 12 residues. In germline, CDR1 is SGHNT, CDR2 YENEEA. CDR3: CASSLDTYEQYF. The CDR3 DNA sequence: TGTGCCAGCAGCTTAGATACCTACGAGCAGTACTTC.